One and the same sample provided the 25 T cell receptor beta chains below, sequenced in a study of cytomegalovirus exposure and HLA in healthy donors. Use of 60 Vbeta and 13 Jbeta primers characterized the PCR. Generated by immunoSEQ multiplex PCR, the TCRdb table keeps only in-frame clones and is missing some. The data contain some 150,000 clones, around 62% of them singletons. The sample taken for sequencing was PBMCs. Source of these receptors: a man aged 35-49 years in good health and CMV-seronegative.

The chain has TRBV23-1 and TRBJ2-3, with a possible D match to TRBD2 (5 bases). TRBV23-1 is an ORF for which the function is uncertain. This CDR3 has 15 amino acids. Trimming stripped 2 bases from V and 6 bases from J, with 15 bases between. CDR3 region: CASSQGRNGIDTQYF. For the CDR3, the DNA is TGCGCCAGCAGTCAAGGACGGAACGGGATTGATACGCAGTATTTT.

Comment on this clone: Other DNA sequences from this sample encode an identical CDR3 as well. This rearrangement joins TRBV6-1 to TRBJ1-1; D remains ambiguous. CDR1 and CDR2 from the germline V gene are MNHNS and SASEGT. The CDR3 sequence is 14 residues long. V shed 1 base and J shed 1 base, with 7 bases lying between them. The CDR3 sequence is CASSEVGANTEAFF. CDR3 nucleotide sequence: TGTGCCAGCAGTGAAGTTGGAGCGAACACTGAAGCTTTCTTT.

This clone was observed a few times. The J gene is TRBJ2-7, the V gene TRBV5-4, with TRBD2 identical over 9 bases. V lost 1 base to trimming and J lost 5 bases; unmatched junction nucleotides: 4. The CDR3 is 14 residues long. Germline-derived CDR1 and CDR2 are SGHNT and YYREEE (reference sequence). The chain's CDR3 is CASSLWAGGHEQYF. The CDR3 DNA is TGTGCCAGCAGCTTGTGGGCGGGGGGGCACGAGCAGTACTTC.

The gene calls are TRBV11-2 and TRBJ2-1, with D perhaps TRBD1 (7 bases). V was cut by 4 bases and J by 11 bases, with 24 bases left in between. Germline V gives CDR1 SGHAT, CDR2 FQNNGV. The CDR3 sequence is 16 residues long. CDR3 amino acids: CASSSGGTAPTMKQFF. DNA for the CDR3: TGTGCCAGCAGCTCAGGAGGGACAGCTCCTACAATGAAGCAGTTCTTC.

The CDR3 is CASRESGPRPDEQFF. CDR3 coding DNA: TGTGCCAGTAGAGAGAGCGGACCCCGACCCGATGAGCAGTTCTTC. V and J are TRBV19 and TRBJ2-1, with a possible D match to TRBD2 (5 bases). CDR1 and CDR2 (germline): LNHDA, SQIVND (reference sequence). The CDR3 extends over 15 amino acids. With 6 bases removed from V and 8 bases from J, the gap between germline ends came to 20 bases.

The CDR3 DNA sequence: TGTGCCAGTAGTATTACAGGGAGGGACTTTGAAGCTTTCTTT. Residues: CASSITGRDFEAFF. V gene TRBV19 combines with J gene TRBJ1-1; perhaps TRBD1 as D (6 bases). Germline V gives CDR1 LNHDA, CDR2 SQIVND (reference sequence). The V gene lost 3 bases and the J gene lost 7 bases, with 15 bases spanning the gap. The CDR3 totals 14 residues.

The table lists this clone with a few counts. V usage is TRBV7-2 and J usage is TRBJ2-7; 8 nucleotides align to TRBD2. The CDR3 extends over 14 amino acids. Unmatched junction bases numbered 5, after V lost 2 bases and J lost 5 bases. The germline gives CDR1 SGHTA, CDR2 FQGNSA. The CDR3 coding sequence is TGTGCCAGCAGCTTAAACGGGAGGGACGACGAGCAGTACTTC. This translates into CASSLNGRDDEQYF. Combining the CDR3 with reference TRBV7-2 and TRBJ2-7 gives the whole variable domain GAGVSQSPSNKVTEKGKDVELRCDPISGHTALYWYRQSLGQGLEFLIYFQGNSAPDKSGLPSDRFSAERTGGSVSTLTIQRTQQEDSAVYLCASSLNGRDDEQYFGPGTRLTVT.

V gene TRBV9 combines with J gene TRBJ2-1, with 9 bases lining up with TRBD2. This CDR3 comprises 15 residues. Germline assignment: CDR1 SGDLS and CDR2 YYNGEE. The V gene end was trimmed by 0 bases and the J gene end by 9 bases; junction bases not matched to a gene: 7. The CDR3 DNA reads as TGTGCCAGCAGCGTAGCAAGCGGGGGGCTGGGTGAGCAGTTCTTC. Amino acids: CASSVASGGLGEQFF.

The V and J genes are TRBV21-1 and TRBJ1-5; the DNA was not compared with TRBD1, the D call given in the table. TRBV21-1 is annotated as a pseudogene. The CDR3 runs to 16 residues. CDR3 nucleotide sequence: TGTGCCAGCAGCAAAGGAGGCGGACAGGGAGATCAGCCCCAGCATTTT. Translation: CASSKGGGQGDQPQHF.

The gene calls are TRBV4-1 and TRBJ2-7, with D unclear. The CDR3 consists of 14 residues. Germline V CDR1 and CDR2: MGHRA, YSYEKL. V was trimmed by 1 base and J by 4 bases, leaving 11 bases between them. CDR3 bases: TGCGCCAGCAGCCAAGTCCCCCGGTTGTACGAGCAGTACTTC. Translating gives CASSQVPRLYEQYF.

Worth noting for this clone: Compared with germline, one end of the junction differs, possibly owing to a read error. The chain employs TRBV10-2 and TRBJ2-3; D possibly corresponds to TRBD2 (5 bases). In germline, CDR1 is WSHSY, CDR2 SAAADI. The CDR3 is 12 residues long. CDR3 sequence reads: CASRAPDLARHF. The CDR3 bases are TGCGCCAGCCGAGCCCCGGACCTAGCTAGGCATTTT.

The chain links TRBV29-1 to TRBJ1-1; D may be TRBD1 (6 bases). CDR1 and CDR2 from the germline V gene are SQVTM and ANQGSEA. The CDR3 length is 15 residues. Trimming cost V 6 bases and J 1 base, with 18 bases left between them. The CDR3 reads CSVRPFTGRNTEAFF. DNA for the CDR3: TGCAGCGTGAGGCCTTTCACAGGGCGGAACACTGAAGCTTTCTTT.

The chain combines TRBV5-1 with TRBJ2-7; D remains ambiguous. V was pared by 0 bases and J by 5 bases, with 12 bases between. Germline V lookup: CDR1 SGHRS, CDR2 YFSETQ. This CDR3 has 14 amino acids. CDR3 nucleotides: TGCGCCAGCAGCTTGGACCCTCGAGGTGACGAGCAGTACTTC. Amino acids: CASSLDPRGDEQYF.

The genes are TRBV5-4 and TRBJ2-5, with 7 bases fitting TRBD2. The DNA matches TRBJ2-7 better at its end, which makes the J call doubtful. This CDR3 spans 18 amino acids. From germline, CDR1 is SGHNT and CDR2 YYREEE (reference sequence). CDR3 loop: CASSLGTGLRVEGYEQYF. CDR3 DNA sequence: TGTGCCAGCAGCTTAGGTACGGGACTACGAGTGGAGGGCTACGAGCAGTACTTC.

J is TRBJ2-5 and V is TRBV4-2; TRBD2 matches 7 bases. The last part of the DNA fits TRBJ2-7 better; the J call may be wrong. The germline CDR1 and CDR2 sequences are LGHNA and YNFKEQ. The CDR3 runs 15 residues. As DNA, the CDR3 is TGTGCCAGCAGCCAGTTCCCGGGGGGATCCTACGAGCAGTACTTC. Encoded protein: CASSQFPGGSYEQYF.

On this clone: At one end, the junction sequence differs from germline, possibly due to a read error. This CDR3 is also generated by other DNA sequences in the sample. The chain has TRBV6-5 and TRBJ1-5; 9 bases align to TRBD1. This CDR3 has 16 amino acids. Germline CDR1 MNHEY, CDR2 SVGAGI. The CDR3 DNA reads TGTGCTAGCAGTTCTTCCGGGACAGGGACCAATCAGCCCCAGCATTTT. Protein product: CASSSSGTGTNQPQHF.

This clone was observed a handful of times. The chain carries TRBV7-3 and TRBJ1-1, with D uncertain. Germline values: CDR1 SGHTA, CDR2 FQGTGA. The germline V and J ends were trimmed by 3 bases and 4 bases, with 12 bases remaining between them. This CDR3 has 14 residues. CDR3 sequence reads: CASSFSPAGTEAFF. DNA for the CDR3: TGTGCCAGCAGCTTCTCCCCTGCCGGCACTGAAGCTTTCTTT.

This clone was seen only a few times. The junction and the germline gene differ at one end; a read error may be behind it. The chain joins TRBV7-9 to TRBJ2-7; 7 bases are a match to TRBD1. Germline CDR1 is SEHNR and CDR2 is FQNEAQ (reference sequence). This CDR3 has 15 residues. The CDR3 coding sequence is TGTTCCAGCAGTCGACTCGGGGACAGATCCTACGAGCAGTACTTC. It codes for CSSSRLGDRSYEQYF.

The chain's CDR3 is CASNDPSGSGSQYF. CDR3 DNA: TGTGCCAGTAATGACCCTAGCGGGAGTGGATCGCAGTATTTT. This chain links TRBV19 with TRBJ2-3, with 10 bases fitting TRBD2. Germline V gives CDR1 LNHDA, CDR2 SQIVND (reference sequence). The CDR3 has 14 amino acids. Trimming removed 7 bases from V and 10 bases from J; junction bases left unmatched: 11.

The V call is TRBV11-1, the J call TRBJ2-1; 12 positions agree with TRBD2. With V trimmed by 5 bases and J by 2 bases, 1 base remained unmatched. CDR1 is SGHAT, CDR2 FQDESV, per germline (reference sequence). This CDR3 comprises 15 residues. This CDR3 is CASSPSGGAYNEQFF. The CDR3, as DNA: TGTGCCAGCAGCCCTAGCGGGGGGGCCTACAATGAGCAGTTCTTC.

The rearrangement uses TRBV5-4 and TRBJ2-2; 8 bases are a match to TRBD1. The CDR3 runs to 15 residues. The germline CDR1 and CDR2 sequences are SGHNT and YYREEE (reference sequence). Unmatched junction bases numbered 2, after V lost 3 bases and J lost 1 base. CDR3 protein: CASSSGTGNTGELFF. CDR3 in DNA: TGTGCCAGCAGCTCGGGGACAGGGAACACCGGGGAGCTGTTTTTT.

The chain recombines TRBV19 with TRBJ2-5, with TRBD1 as a possible D gene (5 bases). The assigned J gene may be wrong: the sequence end matches TRBJ2-7 better. Germline lookup yields CDR1 LNHDA and CDR2 SQIVND (reference sequence). This CDR3 comprises 17 residues. CDR3 DNA: TGTGCCAGTAGTATCAATATTGGACACGACTTCTCCTACGAGCAGTACTTC. It is translated as CASSINIGHDFSYEQYF.

This CDR3 is CASSEAGGRDTQYF. DNA for the CDR3: TGTGCCAGCAGTGAAGCAGGCGGTAGAGATACGCAGTATTTT. The chain carries TRBV2 and TRBJ2-3, with D uncertain. Trimming left V 0 bases short and J 5 bases short, with 9 bases between. Germline lookup yields CDR1 SNHLY and CDR2 FYNNEI. This CDR3 region has 14 residues.

The chain carries TRBV29-1 and TRBJ2-1; no firm D call. The CDR3 is 12 amino acids. Trimming took off 7 bases at V and 5 bases at J, with 12 bases between the two ends. CDR1 is SQVTM and CDR2 is ANQGSEA in the germline V gene. The CDR3, as DNA: TGCAGCGCCTTGAGACTGGACAATGAGCAGTTCTTC. Its protein is CSALRLDNEQFF.

The J gene is TRBJ1-2, the V gene TRBV12-5, with 9 bases aligning to TRBD1. Germline V CDR1 and CDR2: LGHNT, FRNRAP. Losses at the gene ends were 6 bases for V and 3 bases for J; bases not matched to a gene: 14. The CDR3 runs 17 residues. DNA for the CDR3: TGTGCTAGTGGGAATCCCCGGGACAGGGCCGTGGACTATGGCTACACCTTC. Residues: CASGNPRDRAVDYGYTF.